Here is one TCR beta chain with its context. The CDR3 consists of 12 residues. CDR1 is LNHDA and CDR2 is SQIVND in the germline V gene (reference sequence). Trimming took off 2 bases at V and 11 bases at J, with 12 bases between the two ends. The sample originates from a study of Ad26.COV2.S vaccination and SARS-CoV-2 variants. As for the study in general: Intramuscularly, Ad26.COV2.S was given either once or twice, 56 days apart.

Assay used: immunoSEQ multiplex PCR; TCRdb lists only in-frame clones, some missing. Of about 680,000 clones listed, roughly 90% were seen once; the top ten hold 1.5%. As to treatment: 15 to 20 received Ad26.COV2.S at low or high dose, single or two shots; about 5 received placebo; per-sample allocation not given. Sampling was performed 63 days after the first vaccine or placebo injection. Recruitment in Boston yielded a donor of adult age, 18-55 years. This receptor was identified in a person aged 18-65 years who received the Ad26.COV2.S COVID-19 vaccine or a placebo. This specimen was peripheral blood, taken in a trial of Ad26.COV2.S vaccine versus placebo. The chain has TRBV19 and TRBJ1-1, with D perhaps matching TRBD1 (5 bases). This CDR3 is CASSIQGQSAFF. CDR3 DNA: TGTGCCAGTAGTATACAGGGCCAGTCGGCTTTCTTT. Based on the CDR3 plus reference TRBV19 and TRBJ1-1, the full variable domain is DGGITQSPKYLFRKEGQNVTLSCEQNLNHDAMYWYRQDPGQGLRLIYYSQIVNDFQKGDIAEGYSVSREKKESFPLTVTSAQKNPTAFYLCASSIQGQSAFFGQGTRLTVV.